This record looks at one TCR beta chain sequence and its context. The V gene's germline CDR1 is MNHEY and CDR2 SVGEGT. This CDR3 spans 18 amino acids. After removal of 6 bases from V and 11 bases from J, the junction contained 21 bases not matched to a gene. Clinical histories supplied by participants themselves formed the basis of cohort assignment. What the recovered Cohort 3 donors had was two negative PCRs, clearance, or symptom resolution. The data derive from a study of blood T cell repertoires in COVID-19. Background on the study: T cells, B-cell-depleted T cells, or PBMCs provided the cDNA or gDNA that served as material.

Per the original data handling: Estimation of nucleated cell counts was performed using reference gene primer amplification. TCRdb keeps only in-frame clones here, not all; method: immunoSEQ multiplex PCR. D and trimming were read from the DNA, whereas the V and J calls and clone size are those reported in that table. The sample lists about 230,000 clones, around nine tenths occurring once. V is TRBV6-2 or TRBV6-3 and J is TRBJ2-1; TRBD2 aligns across 11 bases. The specimen was PBMCs or T cells enriched from blood (not recorded which). This TCR was recovered from a man aged 25-45 years who had recovered from COVID-19. The CDR3 protein is CASSHGDTLAGGLRKQFF. The CDR3 region has the DNA TGTGCCAGCAGCCATGGCGATACTCTAGCGGGAGGTCTTAGGAAGCAGTTCTTC.